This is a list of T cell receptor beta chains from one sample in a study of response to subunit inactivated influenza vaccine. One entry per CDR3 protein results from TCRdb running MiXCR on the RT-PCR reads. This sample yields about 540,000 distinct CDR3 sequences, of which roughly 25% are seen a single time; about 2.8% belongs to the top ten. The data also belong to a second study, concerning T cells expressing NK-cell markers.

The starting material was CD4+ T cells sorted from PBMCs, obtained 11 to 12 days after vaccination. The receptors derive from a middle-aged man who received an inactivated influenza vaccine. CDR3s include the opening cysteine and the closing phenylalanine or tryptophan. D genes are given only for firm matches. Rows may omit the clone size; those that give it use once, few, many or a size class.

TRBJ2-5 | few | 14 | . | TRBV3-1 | CASSHKGGTETQYF | TGTGCCAGCAGCCACAAGGGGGGAACAGAGACCCAGTACTTC
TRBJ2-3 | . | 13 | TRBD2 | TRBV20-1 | CSDRTSGTDTQYF | TGCAGTGACAGGACTAGCGGCACAGATACGCAGTATTTT
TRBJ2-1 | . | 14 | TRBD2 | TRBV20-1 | CSASWREVYNEQFF | TGCAGTGCTAGCTGGCGGGAGGTCTACAATGAGCAGTTCTTC
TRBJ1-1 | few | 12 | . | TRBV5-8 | CASSPYKAEAFF | TGTGCCAGCAGCCCGTACAAGGCTGAAGCTTTCTTT
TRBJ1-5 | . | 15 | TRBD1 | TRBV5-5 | CASSLRGLDNQPQHF | TGTGCCAGCAGCTTGAGGGGGCTTGACAATCAGCCCCAGCATTTT
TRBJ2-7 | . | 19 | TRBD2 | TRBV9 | CASSPYRGLGTSGLGEQYF | TGTGCCAGCAGCCCATACAGGGGGCTTGGGACTAGCGGGCTGGGGGAGCAGTACTTC
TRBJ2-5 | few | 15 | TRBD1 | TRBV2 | CASSDRQGSSQTQYF | TGTGCCAGCAGCGATCGACAGGGTTCTTCGCAGACCCAGTACTTC
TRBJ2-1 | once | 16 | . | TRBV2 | CASIVESQILSNEQFF | TGTGCCAGCATCGTAGAAAGTCAGATCCTGAGCAATGAGCAGTTCTTC
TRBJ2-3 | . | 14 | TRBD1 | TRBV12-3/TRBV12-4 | CASIPRGQGDTQYF | TGTGCCAGCATACCCAGGGGACAGGGAGATACGCAGTATTTT
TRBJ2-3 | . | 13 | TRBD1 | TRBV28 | CAGGDRGMDTQYF | TGTGCCGGGGGTGACAGGGGTATGGATACGCAGTATTTT
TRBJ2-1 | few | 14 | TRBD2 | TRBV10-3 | CAIRPGGGYNEQFF | TGTGCCATCAGACCCGGGGGGGGCTACAATGAGCAGTTCTTC
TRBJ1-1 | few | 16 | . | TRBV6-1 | CASRTEDRGWNTEAFF | TGTGCCAGCAGAACTGAGGACAGAGGCTGGAACACTGAAGCTTTCTTT
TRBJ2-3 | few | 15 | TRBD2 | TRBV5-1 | CASSSSSGSADTQYF | TGCGCCAGCAGCTCCTCTAGCGGGAGCGCAGATACGCAGTATTTT
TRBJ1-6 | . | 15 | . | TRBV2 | CASSPGTLGNSPLHF | TGTGCCAGCAGCCCCGGGACTTTGGGAAATTCACCCCTCCACTTT
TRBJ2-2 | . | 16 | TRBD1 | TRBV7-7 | CASSPGQGGPTGELFF | TGTGCTAGCAGCCCAGGACAGGGAGGACCCACCGGGGAGCTGTTTTTT
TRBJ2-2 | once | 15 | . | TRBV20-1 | CSARDRSAPLRELFF | TGCAGTGCTAGAGATCGGTCGGCGCCCCTTAGGGAGCTGTTTTTT
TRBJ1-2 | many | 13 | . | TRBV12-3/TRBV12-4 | CASSLWQGDGYTF | TGTGCCAGCAGTTTATGGCAGGGTGATGGCTACACCTTC
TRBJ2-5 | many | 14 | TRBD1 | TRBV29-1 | CSVETGTAGETQYF | TGCAGCGTTGAAACCGGGACAGCAGGAGAGACCCAGTACTTC
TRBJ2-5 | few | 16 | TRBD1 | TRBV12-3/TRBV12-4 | CASSFGLGQGEETQYF | TGTGCCAGCAGTTTTGGTCTGGGACAGGGGGAGGAGACCCAGTACTTC
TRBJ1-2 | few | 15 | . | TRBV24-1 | CATHRTGSVDYGYTF | TGTGCCACTCACCGGACTGGATCCGTGGACTATGGCTACACCTTC
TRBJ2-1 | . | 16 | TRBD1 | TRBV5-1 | CASREGQAISYNEQFF | TGCGCCAGCAGGGAGGGACAGGCTATATCCTACAATGAGCAGTTCTTC
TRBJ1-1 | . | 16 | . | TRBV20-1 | CSAKSPTTRYDTEAFF | TGCAGTGCTAAGTCCCCCACGACAAGGTATGACACTGAAGCTTTCTTT
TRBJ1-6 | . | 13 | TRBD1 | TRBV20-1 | CSARMTGDSPLHF | TGCAGTGCTAGAATGACAGGGGATTCACCCCTCCACTTT
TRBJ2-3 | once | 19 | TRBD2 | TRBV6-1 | CASSTAGGGQRWSTDTQYF | TGTGCCAGCAGTACAGCGGGAGGAGGGCAACGGTGGAGCACAGATACGCAGTATTTT
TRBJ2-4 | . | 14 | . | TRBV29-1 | CSVLEGIQMNIQYF | TGCAGCGTCCTGGAGGGGATCCAGATGAACATTCAGTACTTC
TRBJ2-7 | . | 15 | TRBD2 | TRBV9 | CASSVVAGPTYEQYF | TGTGCCAGCAGCGTAGTAGCGGGGCCGACCTACGAGCAGTACTTC
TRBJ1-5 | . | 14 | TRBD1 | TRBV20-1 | CSAEGQGQRVPQHF | TGCAGTGCTGAGGGACAGGGGCAGCGCGTGCCCCAGCATTTT
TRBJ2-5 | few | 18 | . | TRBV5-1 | CASSSGLTGLRTGETQYF | TGCGCCAGCAGCTCGGGCTTAACCGGGCTCCGCACGGGAGAGACCCAGTACTTC
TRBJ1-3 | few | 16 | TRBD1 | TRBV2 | CASSYQGASTGNTIYF | TGTGCCAGCAGTTATCAGGGGGCTAGCACTGGAAACACCATATATTTT
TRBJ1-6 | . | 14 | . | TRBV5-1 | CASSSTQPNSPLHF | TGCGCCAGCAGCTCGACCCAACCCAATTCACCCCTCCACTTT
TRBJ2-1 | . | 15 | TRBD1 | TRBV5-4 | CASSRGQGGKNEQFF | TGTGCCAGCAGCAGGGGACAGGGAGGGAAAAATGAGCAGTTCTTC
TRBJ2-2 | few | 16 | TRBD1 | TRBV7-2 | CASSLTGFANTGELFF | TGTGCCAGCAGCTTGACAGGGTTCGCGAACACCGGGGAGCTGTTTTTT
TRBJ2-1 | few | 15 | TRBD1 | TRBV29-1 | CSVGRAGTGNNEQFF | TGCAGCGTTGGACGAGCCGGGACAGGGAACAATGAGCAGTTCTTC
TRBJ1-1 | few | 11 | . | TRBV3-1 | CASSQVGEAFF | TGTGCCAGCAGCCAAGTCGGAGAAGCTTTCTTT
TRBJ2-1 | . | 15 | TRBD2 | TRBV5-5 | CASSRTSGGTIEQFF | TGTGCCAGCAGCCGGACTAGCGGAGGCACAATTGAGCAGTTCTTC
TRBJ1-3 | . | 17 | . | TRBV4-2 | CASSQERTAFSGNTIYF | TGTGCCAGCAGCCAAGAGCGGACAGCCTTCTCTGGAAACACCATATATTTT
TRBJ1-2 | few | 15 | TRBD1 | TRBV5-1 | CASSLRGGQASGYTF | TGCGCCAGCAGCCTGAGGGGGGGACAGGCATCCGGCTACACCTTC